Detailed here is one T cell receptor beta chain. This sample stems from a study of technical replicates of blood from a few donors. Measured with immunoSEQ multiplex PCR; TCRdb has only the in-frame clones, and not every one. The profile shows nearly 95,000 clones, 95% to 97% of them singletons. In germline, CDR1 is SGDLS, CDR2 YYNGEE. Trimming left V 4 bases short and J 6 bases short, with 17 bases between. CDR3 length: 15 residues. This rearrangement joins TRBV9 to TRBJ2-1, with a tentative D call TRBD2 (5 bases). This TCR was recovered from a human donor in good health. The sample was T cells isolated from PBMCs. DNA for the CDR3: TGTGCCAGCAGCCCCTCCGGGGAAGAGAGCAATGAGCAGTTCTTC. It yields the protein CASSPSGEESNEQFF.